This TCR beta chain was identified in a study of CD8 T cells in ankylosing spondylitis. Study outcomes and limitations: The disease-linked clones had a CD8+ phenotype and low blood frequencies. A subset of motif variants has previously been described in the synovial fluid and blood of reactive arthritis. Made up of about eight highly homologous variants, a TCR beta motif appeared characteristic of ankylosing spondylitis blood. According to the report, clones linked to the disease were significantly enriched in matched synovial fluid samples taken from ankylosing spondylitis patients.

TCRdb redid the calling of the 5' RACE reads with MiXCR, one entry per CDR3 protein. The sample holds about 240,000 distinct CDR3 sequences; 8% to 9.5% are singletons and the top ten take under 7.5%. Germline CDR1 and CDR2: SSHAT and FNYEAQ (reference sequence). This CDR3 is 14 amino acids long. This clonotype was seen ten or more times. What it recognizes is unknown. Sequence at one end of the junction differs from germline and may be a read error. The rearrangement links TRBV7-7 to TRBJ2-7; D unresolved. Sequencing was done on a sample of blood, either unsorted or a sorted T cell fraction (not recorded which). The sequence was collected from a male donor with ankylosing spondylitis or in good health (not recorded which). CDR3 in amino acids: CASSLHATAYEQYF. CDR3 sequence (DNA): TGTGCTAGCAGCCTCCACGCAACAGCGTACGAGCAGTACTTC. Using reference TRBV7-7 and TRBJ2-7 for the parts outside the CDR3, the full variable domain is GAGVSQSPRYKVTKRGQDVTLRCDPISSHATLYWYQQALGQGPEFLTYFNYEAQPDKSGLPSDRFSAERPEGSISTLTIQRTEQRDSAMYRCASSLHATAYEQYFGPGTRLTVT.